The 8 T cell receptor beta chains below come from one sample, sequenced in a study of blood T cells in healthy people across ages. Sample-barcoded 5' priming and a J-beta primer mix drove a second PCR of roughly 6 to 12 cycles. TCRdb fed the 5' RACE reads into MiXCR, producing one record per CDR3 protein. This table has 1.5 million to 2 million distinct CDR3 sequences, less than 50% appearing once. Sequenced: blood. The receptors were gathered from a woman aged 40 to 49 in good health.

This chain joins TRBV6-2 or TRBV6-3 and TRBJ1-1, with 7 bases fitting TRBD1. In germline, CDR1 is MNHEY, CDR2 SVGEGT. The CDR3 has 12 residues. The V segment lost 7 bases and the J segment 6 bases; nucleotides outside the gene matches: 5. The CDR3 sequence: CASNRGMPEAFF. CDR3 in DNA: TGTGCCAGCAACAGGGGTATGCCTGAAGCTTTCTTT.

The chain employs TRBV4-1 and TRBJ1-6; D possibly corresponds to TRBD1 (5 bases). CDR1 and CDR2 (germline): MGHRA, YSYEKL. This CDR3 has 18 residues. Trimming took off 0 bases at V and 6 bases at J, with 18 bases between the two ends. The CDR3, as DNA: TGCGCCAGCAGCCAAGAAGTTCCCGGGACGAGCCTTAATTCACCCCTCCACTTT. Its translation: CASSQEVPGTSLNSPLHF.

The genes are TRBV27 and TRBJ1-1; a weak D match, TRBD1 (6 bases). The CDR3 consists of 15 residues. Trimming shortened V by 3 bases and J by 3 bases, and 14 bases separated the two germline ends. CDR1 MNHEY and CDR2 SMNVEV come from the germline V gene (reference sequence). The CDR3 DNA reads TGTGCCAGCAGTTTGGGACATGGAAGGTACACTGAAGCTTTCTTT. This encodes CASSLGHGRYTEAFF.

V usage is TRBV20-1 and J usage is TRBJ2-1; the match to TRBD2 covers 8 bases. This CDR3 region has 14 residues. With 0 bases clipped from V and 8 bases from J, the junction kept 6 bases outside the gene matches. Germline-derived CDR1 and CDR2 are DFQATT and SNEGSKA (reference sequence). The CDR3 loop reads CSARDERGPYEQFF. CDR3 nucleotide sequence: TGCAGTGCTAGAGATGAGCGGGGGCCGTATGAGCAGTTCTTC.

A note on this clonotype: The junction shows a germline mismatch at one end, possibly a read error. The chain recombines TRBV9 with TRBJ2-4; 7 bases agree with TRBD1. Gene TRBJ2-7 matches the end of the DNA better, so the J call may be wrong. Germline V gives CDR1 SGDLS, CDR2 YYNGEE. The CDR3 is made up of 14 amino acids. The CDR3, as DNA: TGTGCCAGTAGCGTAGACAGGGTAAGCCACGAGCAGTACTTC. Translated, it gives CASSVDRVSHEQYF.

The chain links TRBV13 to TRBJ1-4, with 10 bases lining up with TRBD1. Trimming cost V 3 bases and J 7 bases; bases outside gene matches: 2. In germline, CDR1 is PRHDT, CDR2 FYEKMQ (reference sequence). The CDR3 has 14 residues. This CDR3 reads CASSFRTGGEKLFF. CDR3 nucleotides: TGTGCCAGCAGCTTCCGGACAGGGGGTGAAAAACTGTTTTTT.

This clonotype was found a few times. This chain connects TRBV27 to TRBJ2-7; D may match TRBD1 or TRBD2 (5 bases each). Germline V gene data show CDR1 as MNHEY and CDR2 as SMNVEV (reference sequence). CDR3 length: 15 residues. V lost 6 bases and J lost 5, with 20 bases in between. The CDR3 coding sequence is TGTGCCAGCAGGCCACCGGGACCTCGAATCGACGAGCAGTACTTC. It specifies CASRPPGPRIDEQYF.

The chain uses TRBV12-5 and TRBJ2-3; D ambiguous. V was trimmed by 0 bases and J by 5 bases, leaving 15 bases between them. Per the germline V gene, CDR1 is LGHNT and CDR2 is FRNRAP. This CDR3 is 16 amino acids long. CDR3 sequence reads: CASGLVRDPKKDTQYF. In nucleotides, the CDR3 is TGTGCTAGTGGTTTGGTACGAGACCCGAAGAAAGATACGCAGTATTTT.